This section outlines one T cell receptor (beta chain) sequence together with its context. The antigen is not known. TCRdb independently ran MiXCR on the 5' RACE reads; one entry per CDR3 protein. The table lists 250,000 to 300,000 distinct CDR3 sequences, around 15% of them singletons, with around a fifth in the top ten. J gave up 6 bases and V 5 bases, and 9 bases lay outside the gene matches. CDR1 and CDR2 (germline): LGHNA, YNFKEQ. The CDR3 has 16 amino acids. These data are taken from a study of T-cell memory formation after mild COVID-19. Study as a whole: TCR clusters mostly belonged to single donors. Findings and limits, study-wide: Memory sampled before infection contained some responding clones, suggesting cross-reactive memory joined. Researchers report contracting CD4+ clones mostly in CM and EM, with CD8+ clones in EMRA.

The specimen was PBMCs or a T cell subset sorted from them (not recorded which). This receptor was taken from a man aged 18-30 years who had mild COVID-19 (a few samples of this study predate the infection). Cell type and time point are not known. The rearrangement uses TRBV4-2 and TRBJ2-1, with 11 bases fitting TRBD2. CDR3 sequence (DNA): TGTGCCAGCAGCTTAAGACTAGCGGGGTTCGGCAATGAGCAGTTCTTC. As protein: CASSLRLAGFGNEQFF.